These 14 T cell receptor beta chains came from one sample sequenced in a study of cytomegalovirus exposure and HLA in healthy donors. The PCR made use of 60 Vbeta and 13 Jbeta primers. Sequenced by immunoSEQ multiplex PCR; TCRdb stores in-frame clones only, minus some. The table has about 96,000 clones, 65% to 85% seen once. The specimen was PBMCs. These TCRs come from a female donor in good health and CMV-seropositive.

The CDR3 coding sequence is TGTGCCAGCAGCGCCCGGGACTCCCTCACCGGGGAGCTGTTTTTT. As protein: CASSARDSLTGELFF. The rearrangement links TRBV9 to TRBJ2-2, with D maybe TRBD2 (6 bases). V dropped 3 bases and J dropped 4 bases, with 13 bases sitting between them. The CDR3 is 15 amino acids. Germline values: CDR1 SGDLS, CDR2 YYNGEE.

This chain connects TRBV4-1 to TRBJ1-2; no clear D. V was cut by 1 base and J by 2 bases, with 5 bases left in between. Germline CDR1 reads MGHRA; CDR2 reads YSYEKL. CDR3 size: 13 residues. CDR3 coding DNA: TGCGCCAGCAGCCAAGGACAAAACTATGGCTACACCTTC. The encoded protein is CASSQGQNYGYTF.

The chain joins TRBV30 to TRBJ2-7; 7 bases agree with TRBD2. Per the germline V gene, CDR1 is GTSNPN and CDR2 is SVGIG (reference sequence). The J segment lost 7 bases and the V segment lost 0 bases, leaving 12 bases of the junction unmatched. The CDR3 contains 15 residues. The chain's CDR3 is CAWSVRGGTAGEQYF. CDR3 nucleotide sequence: TGTGCCTGGAGTGTACGGGGAGGGACGGCAGGGGAGCAGTACTTC.

The rearrangement links TRBV18 to TRBJ1-4, with D perhaps TRBD1 (5 bases). This CDR3 comprises 14 residues. The V gene's germline CDR1 is KGHSH and CDR2 LQKENI. V lost 3 bases and J 3 bases, leaving 8 bases between the germline ends. The CDR3 region is CASSPRGANEKLFF. The CDR3 region has the DNA TGTGCCAGCTCACCTAGGGGTGCTAATGAAAAACTGTTTTTT.

The CDR3 loop is CASSSRDRGRRNTEAFF. CDR3 bases: TGTGCCAGCAGCTCGCGGGACAGGGGGCGTAGGAACACTGAAGCTTTCTTT. The chain carries TRBV7-8 and TRBJ1-1, with 12 bases fitting TRBD1. The CDR3 has 17 residues. V shed 4 bases, J shed 1 base, and the junction held 7 bases outside the gene matches. Germline V lookup: CDR1 SGHVS, CDR2 FQNEAQ.

The chain couples TRBV15 to TRBJ2-7, with D perhaps TRBD1 (5 bases). CDR1 is LNHNV and CDR2 is YYDKDF in the germline V gene (reference sequence). Trimming took 0 bases from V and 1 from J, leaving 13 bases between them. The CDR3 runs to 16 residues. CDR3: CATSRDGGATSYEQYF. CDR3 coding DNA: TGTGCCACCAGCAGAGATGGTGGGGCTACGTCCTACGAGCAGTACTTC. Full variable domain (rest looked up from reference TRBV15 and TRBJ2-7): DAMVIQNPRYQVTQFGKPVTLSCSQTLNHNVMYWYQQKSSQAPKLLFHYYDKDFNNEADTPDNFQSRRPNTSFCFLDIRSPGLGDTAMYLCATSRDGGATSYEQYFGPGTRLTVT.

V and J are TRBV4-1 and TRBJ1-2; tentative D call: TRBD1 (5 bases). CDR1 is MGHRA, CDR2 YSYEKL, per germline. V dropped 0 bases and J dropped 5 bases, with 13 bases sitting between them. The CDR3 consists of 15 residues. CDR3 in amino acids: CASSQDQPGSYGYTF. CDR3 DNA: TGCGCCAGCAGCCAAGATCAACCAGGGTCTTATGGCTACACCTTC.

This chain links TRBV2 with TRBJ2-7; the D is unclear. Germline loops: CDR1 SNHLY, CDR2 FYNNEI. CDR3 length equals 10 residues. V was pared by 4 bases and J by 5 bases, with 3 bases between. CDR3: CASSGDEQYF. The CDR3 coding sequence is TGTGCCAGCAGTGGCGACGAGCAGTACTTC. Complete variable domain (other parts from reference TRBV2 and TRBJ2-7): EPEVTQTPSHQVTQMGQEVILRCVPISNHLYFYWYRQILGQKVEFLVSFYNNEISEKSEIFDDQFSVERPDGSNFTLKIRSTKLEDSAMYFCASSGDEQYFGPGTRLTVT.

The J gene is TRBJ2-3, the V gene TRBV5-6; the D is unclear. V was cut by 0 bases and J by 6 bases, with 8 bases left in between. Germline CDR1 SGHDT, CDR2 YYEEEE. This CDR3 has 13 residues. The CDR3 DNA follows: TGTGCCAGCAGCTTGGACTACCAGGATACGCAGTATTTT. Amino acid sequence: CASSLDYQDTQYF.

A few counts support this clone. The chain combines TRBV7-2 with TRBJ1-2; tentatively, D is TRBD1 (5 bases). The CDR3 is made up of 14 amino acids. From germline, CDR1 is SGHTA and CDR2 FQGNSA. V lost 6 bases to trimming and J lost 2 bases, with 13 bases between them. The CDR3 is CASRNLQGNYGYTF. CDR3 sequence (DNA): TGTGCCAGCAGGAATCTTCAGGGAAACTATGGCTACACCTTC.

The chain uses TRBV7-8 and TRBJ2-5; TRBD2 is a possible D gene (5 bases). V shed 0 bases and J shed 2 bases, with 10 bases lying between them. Germline lookup yields CDR1 SGHVS and CDR2 FQNEAQ. This CDR3 is 15 amino acids long. CDR3: CASSLALAAQETQYF. CDR3 sequence (DNA): TGTGCCAGCAGCTTAGCTCTAGCAGCTCAAGAGACCCAGTACTTC.

The chain carries TRBV4-2 and TRBJ2-1; 7 bases fit TRBD2. The CDR3 sequence is 15 residues long. The V segment lost 4 bases and the J segment 5 bases; nucleotides outside the gene matches: 8. Germline assignment: CDR1 LGHNA and CDR2 YNFKEQ. CDR3 amino acids: CASSRIAGYHNEQFF. The CDR3 nucleotides read TGTGCCAGCAGCCGAATAGCGGGTTACCACAATGAGCAGTTCTTC.

The chain carries TRBV4-1 and TRBJ1-1; no definite D call. CDR3 length: 13 amino acids. The V gene lost 0 bases and the J gene lost 11 bases, with 13 bases spanning the gap. CDR1 is MGHRA and CDR2 is YSYEKL in the germline V gene. The CDR3 DNA sequence: TGCGCCAGCAGCCAAGAGGAGGGAAGGTGGGCTTTCTTT. It encodes CASSQEEGRWAFF.

Only a few counts were recorded for this clone. The chain carries TRBV30 and TRBJ2-2, with 11 positions matching TRBD1. Germline values: CDR1 GTSNPN, CDR2 SVGIG (reference sequence). With V trimmed by 4 bases and J by 8 bases, 9 bases remained unmatched. The CDR3 runs 15 residues. The CDR3 DNA sequence: TGTGCCTGGAAACTTTACCGGGACAGGGGGGGGGAGCTGTTTTTT. Its protein product is CAWKLYRDRGGELFF.